Listed below are T cell receptor beta chains from one sample, sequenced in a study of OX40 agonist ivuxolimab in advanced cancers. The protocol was immunoSEQ multiplex PCR, while the TCRdb copy is restricted to in-frame clones and leaves out a portion. Of over 150,000 clones listed, roughly 92% were seen once; the top ten hold approximately 0.32%. The sequencing here drew on CD4+ or CD8+ T cells sorted from blood, taken in a trial of the OX40 agonist ivuxolimab. The receptors stem from an adult with an advanced solid tumor such as melanoma, head and neck, liver or kidney cancer. Each CDR3 is given with its conserved first and last residue.

>TRBV19|TRBJ1-5
CASREQGWDQPQHF
>TRBV28|TRBJ2-7
CASSPAVGYEQYF
>TRBV5-6|TRBJ1-2
CASSHRGILNYGYTF
>TRBV2|TRBJ2-7
CASTLEGLGPRKQYF
>TRBV4-3|TRBJ1-1
CASSQDRWNTEAFF
>TRBV7-2|TRBJ1-6
CASSLGHTNSPLHF
>TRBV6-6|TRBJ2-7
CASTLYRTSGEQYF
>TRBV9|TRBJ2-3
CASSVSGSLTDTQYF
>TRBV28|TRBJ1-1
CASSELQNTEAFF
>TRBV11-1|TRBJ2-7
CASSSRVGGSYEQYF
>TRBV15|TRBJ2-5
CATSRGGLGAQETQYF
>TRBV5-1|TRBJ1-3
CASSTGTTTGNTIYF
>TRBV7-8|TRBJ1-2
CASSPSMTRGLLYGYTF
>TRBV5-1|TRBJ2-5
CASSLASGTREETQYF
>TRBV29-1|TRBJ2-7
CSVGEGYEQYF
>TRBV25-1|TRBJ1-2
CASSAASYGYTF
>TRBV7-9|TRBJ1-1
CASSPLTERDEAFF
>TRBV6-5|TRBJ1-5
CASKGTNQPQHF
>TRBV14|TRBJ1-2
CASSRPLTGRGYGYTF
>TRBV30|TRBJ2-7
CAWSDGRAAYEQYF
>TRBV7-3|TRBJ2-6
CASSLTTSSGANVLTF
>TRBV7-7|TRBJ2-2
CASSLAYPPGFGELFF
>TRBV4-3|TRBJ2-2
CASSGAGLAHTGELFF
>TRBV21-1|TRBJ2-7
CASSTTYEQYF
>TRBV27|TRBJ2-5
CASSFRSTQETQYF
>TRBV4-3|TRBJ2-5
CASSRSPRLSIRETQYF
>TRBV5-4|TRBJ1-4
CASTSGTEYEKLFF
>TRBV27|TRBJ1-5
CASSLRFRTRGHQPQHF
>TRBV18|TRBJ2-7
CASSPLPSVVAGGYEQYF
>TRBV29-1|TRBJ2-1
CSVLLAGAYNEQFF
>TRBV21-1|TRBJ2-5
CASSKRGRYRGLPETQYF
>TRBV5-1|TRBJ2-7
CASSIGTSGGYEQYF
>TRBV6-4|TRBJ2-1
CASSVELWNEQFF
>TRBV10-3|TRBJ1-1
CAISGGGSTEAFF
>TRBV5-4|TRBJ1-1
CASSFRPLGTEAFF
>TRBV13|TRBJ2-1
CASSLAGTSGGQDNEQFF
>TRBV27|TRBJ1-1
CASSRVGRNTEAFF
>TRBV2|TRBJ2-3
CASSPHKTSGGKTDTQYF
>TRBV9|TRBJ1-2
CASSVEVGGGGYTF
>TRBV5-8|TRBJ1-2
CASSLGIRAEGYTF
>TRBV28|TRBJ2-3
CASSPGQGTDTQYF
>TRBV27|TRBJ1-1
CASSPQDRYEAFF
>TRBV7-3|TRBJ2-2
CASRFDSDDRELFF
>TRBV5-4|TRBJ2-7
CASSPRAVGEQYF
>TRBV6-5|TRBJ2-7
CASSYTGGRNEQYF
>TRBV4-3|TRBJ1-5
CASSLTRGSTQHF
>TRBV6-6|TRBJ1-2
CASRPDGDYGYTF
>TRBV6-1|TRBJ2-7
CASSPSGSLSYEQYF
>TRBV6-6|TRBJ2-1
CASIDRAGAYNEQFF
>TRBV5-1|TRBJ2-1
CASSFSIYNEQFF
>TRBV9|TRBJ2-2
CASSVEASGSTGELFF
>TRBV28|TRBJ2-4
CASSFNPSGLNIQYF
>TRBV6-1|TRBJ1-4
CASSLGGGNEKLFF
>TRBV7-9|TRBJ1-1
CASSLEGARNTEAFF
>TRBV6-1|TRBJ1-1
CASRRQGGVTEAFF
>TRBV14|TRBJ2-2
CASSQQQGTGELFF
>TRBV10-1|TRBJ1-1
CASSEAGEAFF
>TRBV28|TRBJ1-5
CASSKRGGRNQPQHF
>TRBV29-1|TRBJ2-3
CSVATSGGADTQYF
>TRBV5-4|TRBJ2-2
CASSISGGVTGELFF